The 28 T cell receptor beta chains reported below all come from one sample, sequenced in a study of T-cell reconstitution after alpha-beta-depleted transplantation in children. Unique molecular identifiers were built into the TCRbeta library. TCRdb analysed the PCR reads with MiXCR anew, one entry per CDR3 protein. The sample holds about 490,000 distinct CDR3 sequences, 8% to 11% seen once. The material sequenced was PBMCs, taken before TCRalphabeta/CD19-depleted stem cell transplant. The origin of the receptors is a child aged 2-15 years with inherited bone marrow failure, due to receive a stem cell transplant.

There are many counts of this clonotype. CDR3 region: CASSAGTPHNSPLHF. The CDR3 nucleotides are TGTGCCAGCAGCGCTGGGACACCCCATAATTCACCCCTCCACTTT. The V call is TRBV9, the J call TRBJ1-6; D possibly corresponds to TRBD1 (6 bases). Trimming shortened V by 3 bases and J by 5 bases, and 12 bases separated the two germline ends. The CDR3 is 15 amino acids. In germline, CDR1 is SGDLS, CDR2 YYNGEE.

This clonotype has at least ten counts. The rearrangement joins TRBV30 to TRBJ2-3, with D hard to call. This CDR3 comprises 15 residues. Trimming removed 0 bases from V and 3 bases from J, with 13 bases in between. The germline V gene has CDR1 GTSNPN and CDR2 SVGIG (reference sequence). DNA of the CDR3: TGTGCCTGGAGTGTCGGGCTTCGTGAGACAGATACGCAGTATTTT. Its protein product is CAWSVGLRETDTQYF.

About this clonotype: A single base separates this from a much larger clone, so it may be a read error. The V call is TRBV20-1, the J call TRBJ1-3; possible D gene TRBD1, 5 bases. Germline V gene sequence: CDR1 DFQATT, CDR2 SNEGSKA (reference sequence). Between the trimmed V and J ends, which lost 6 bases and 5 bases, there was a span of 14 bases. The CDR3 is 13 residues long. The CDR3, as DNA: TGCAGTGCCAGGGAACGGGCTAGAAACACCATATATTTT. This translates into CSARERARNTIYF.

In its sample, this clonotype was seen a few times. The V and J genes are TRBV5-4 and TRBJ1-1; 8 positions match TRBD1. This CDR3 is 14 amino acids long. Germline CDR1 SGHNT, CDR2 YYREEE (reference sequence). The V and J ends lost 3 bases and 5 bases, in that order; junction bases with no gene match: 6. The CDR3 DNA reads TGTGCCAGCAGCTCCTGGACAGGGAGTACTGAAGCTTTCTTT. Translated: CASSSWTGSTEAFF.

In its sample, this clonotype was seen many times. This sequence joins TRBV12-3 or TRBV12-4 and TRBJ2-7, with TRBD2 matching over 14 bases. This CDR3 has 13 amino acids. Trimming removed 8 bases from V and 3 bases from J; junction bases left unmatched: 0. The CDR3, as DNA: TGTGCCAGCGGGACTAGCGGGAGCTACGAGCAGTACTTC. Translating gives CASGTSGSYEQYF.

This clonotype was seen ten or more times. The CDR3 sequence is CAISESEREGPREQFF. The CDR3 DNA reads as TGTGCCATCAGTGAGTCCGAGCGGGAGGGCCCTCGAGAGCAGTTCTTC. The rearrangement uses TRBV10-3 and TRBJ2-1; TRBD2 aligns across 10 bases. CDR3 size: 16 residues. J gave up 10 bases and V 0 bases, and 9 bases lay outside the gene matches. Germline CDR1 is ENHRY and CDR2 is SYGVKD.

In its sample, this clonotype was seen many times. This CDR3 is CASRRHTQGDTEAFF. For the CDR3, the DNA is TGTGCCAGCAGAAGACATACCCAGGGGGACACTGAAGCTTTCTTT. This chain links TRBV14 with TRBJ1-1; 7 bases match TRBD1. This CDR3 is built from 15 residues. Unmatched junction bases numbered 10, after V lost 6 bases and J lost 3 bases. Germline-derived CDR1 and CDR2 are SGHDN and FVKESK.

This clonotype was picked up many times. The chain recombines TRBV2 with TRBJ2-1; D not resolved. This CDR3 has 12 amino acids. V lost 5 bases and J 10 bases, leaving 12 bases between the germline ends. CDR1 is SNHLY, CDR2 FYNNEI, per germline. The CDR3 DNA reads TGTGCCAGCAGTCTAACGCTCTCAGAGCAGTTCTTC. This sequence encodes CASSLTLSEQFF.

This clonotype was seen repeatedly, ten times or more. The chain uses TRBV12-3 or TRBV12-4 and TRBJ1-4; 7 bases agree with TRBD1. The CDR3 has 14 residues. V shed 5 bases, J shed 3 bases, and the junction held 3 bases outside the gene matches. CDR3 in DNA: TGTGCCAGCAGTCCTCAGGGGGCTAATGAAAAACTGTTTTTT. Translated, it gives CASSPQGANEKLFF.

This clonotype was detected ten times or more. The chain has TRBV29-1 and TRBJ2-5; weak D call: TRBD1 (6 bases). The CDR3 runs to 15 residues. The V gene lost 2 bases and the J gene lost 1 base, with 14 bases spanning the gap. Germline loops: CDR1 SQVTM, CDR2 ANQGSEA. The CDR3 reads CSVEPRGAFQETQYF. As DNA, the CDR3 is TGCAGCGTTGAACCCAGGGGCGCCTTCCAAGAGACCCAGTACTTC.

This clonotype was seen at least ten times. This chain joins TRBV4-3 and TRBJ2-6; D remains unclear. Looked up from germline, CDR1 is LGHNA and CDR2 is YSLEER. Trimming cost V 3 bases and J 0 bases, with 9 bases left between them. The CDR3 extends over 16 amino acids. The CDR3 bases are TGCGCCAGCAGCCAGAGAACCAGCTCTGGGGCCAACGTCCTGACTTTC. Protein product: CASSQRTSSGANVLTF.

The genes are TRBV20-1 and TRBJ2-1; 10 bases fit TRBD2. The J segment lost 8 bases and the V segment lost 2 bases, leaving 27 bases of the junction unmatched. The length of the CDR3 is 21 residues. Germline CDR1 DFQATT, CDR2 SNEGSKA (reference sequence). The CDR3, as DNA: TGCAGTGCTAGATCTCTTGGGTGGGCCGCTGGCCTAGCGGGAGATTGGTATGAGCAGTTCTTC. It codes for CSARSLGWAAGLAGDWYEQFF.

The chain couples TRBV19 to TRBJ2-1; D perhaps matches TRBD2 (6 bases). V gave up 1 base and J gave up 3 bases, with 7 bases separating them. The CDR3 has 14 residues. The germline V gene has CDR1 LNHDA and CDR2 SQIVND (reference sequence). CDR3 sequence: CASSIAGDYNEQFF. The CDR3 DNA follows: TGTGCCAGTAGTATAGCGGGAGACTACAATGAGCAGTTCTTC.

This clonotype has at least ten counts. The V and J genes are TRBV12-3 or TRBV12-4 and TRBJ2-7; a possible D gene is TRBD1 (6 bases). V lost 3 bases to trimming and J lost 4 bases, with 7 bases between them. CDR3 size: 12 residues. The CDR3 sequence: CASSFTGYEQYF. The CDR3 DNA reads as TGTGCCAGCAGTTTTACAGGGTACGAGCAGTACTTC.

This clonotype was seen ten or more times. The rearrangement links TRBV27 to TRBJ2-1; the D call may be TRBD1 or TRBD2 (5 bases each). Germline loops: CDR1 MNHEY, CDR2 SMNVEV (reference sequence). Trimming cost V 0 bases and J 5 bases, with 14 bases left between them. The CDR3 length is 16 residues. CDR3 bases: TGTGCCAGCAGTTTATCCTGGGGACGGGCGAACAATGAGCAGTTCTTC. It is translated as CASSLSWGRANNEQFF.

This clonotype was seen repeatedly, ten times or more. A junction boundary mismatches the germline segment, possibly from a read error. V and J are TRBV29-1 and TRBJ2-2, with D uncertain. Germline lookup yields CDR1 SQVTM and CDR2 ANQGSEA. The CDR3 spans 12 residues. CDR3: CSVAHTTVELFF. The CDR3 DNA sequence: TGCAGCGTGGCTCATACCACCGTGGAGCTGTTTTTT.

Many counts were recorded for this clonotype. V is TRBV4-2 and J is TRBJ1-1; 7 nucleotides agree with TRBD1. Germline V gives CDR1 LGHNA, CDR2 YNFKEQ. This CDR3 is built from 12 residues. V was clipped by 3 bases and J by 7 bases; unmatched bases: 2. Written as DNA, the CDR3 is TGTGCCAGCAGCCAGCGGGACAGTGAAGCTTTCTTT. Translation gives CASSQRDSEAFF.

This clonotype showed up many times. The chain links TRBV29-1 to TRBJ2-1, with D perhaps TRBD2 (6 bases). Germline CDR1 reads SQVTM; CDR2 reads ANQGSEA. V was trimmed by 0 bases and J by 2 bases, leaving 14 bases between them. CDR3 length equals 16 residues. CDR3 protein: CSVEEGLGSTYNEQFF. CDR3 DNA: TGCAGCGTTGAAGAGGGTCTCGGGAGTACCTACAATGAGCAGTTCTTC.

This clonotype occurred a few times. The rearrangement uses TRBV28 and TRBJ2-5; TRBD2 agrees at 14 bases. Per the germline V gene, CDR1 is MDHEN and CDR2 is SYDVKM. This CDR3 region has 16 residues. The junction had 6 bases not matched to a gene; V was cut back by 5 bases and J by 4 bases. The CDR3 bases are TGTGCCAGCAGTATGACGGGGACTAGCGGGAGAGAGACCCAGTACTTC. Translated: CASSMTGTSGRETQYF.

This clonotype was seen only once. This clone may be a read error of a much larger clone one base away. The chain uses TRBV2 and TRBJ2-2; D gene unclear. The germline V gene has CDR1 SNHLY and CDR2 FYNNEI. This CDR3 has 13 residues. The CDR3 coding sequence is TGTGCTACGGTTCGGGTGGAGACCGGGGAGCTGTTTTTT. Translating it yields CATVRVETGELFF.

The CDR3 coding sequence is TGTGCCAGAAGTCGTCGAAAGGGACAGGGATCGAGAGAGACCCAGTACTTC. Translation: CARSRRKGQGSRETQYF. The chain links TRBV28 to TRBJ2-5; TRBD1 matches at 9 bases. V gave up 9 bases and J gave up 4 bases; unmatched junction bases: 18. Germline CDR1 reads MDHEN; CDR2 reads SYDVKM. This CDR3 spans 17 amino acids.

This clonotype was seen a few times. The chain links TRBV20-1 to TRBJ1-6; weak D call: TRBD1 (5 bases). Trimming shortened V by 0 bases and J by 6 bases, and 18 bases separated the two germline ends. CDR1 and CDR2 (germline): DFQATT, SNEGSKA (reference sequence). The CDR3 loop spans 17 amino acids. CDR3 amino acids: CSAREPQGSVPNSPLHF. The CDR3 DNA follows: TGCAGTGCTAGAGAACCCCAGGGTTCTGTGCCTAATTCACCCCTCCACTTT.

This clonotype has at least ten counts. The chain carries TRBV7-2 and TRBJ2-6; no clear D gene. The CDR3 totals 15 residues. V lost 1 base and J 0 bases, leaving 4 bases between the germline ends. Germline values: CDR1 SGHTA, CDR2 FQGNSA. CDR3 protein: CASSLGRSGANVLTF. CDR3 coding DNA: TGTGCCAGCAGCTTAGGGCGCTCTGGGGCCAACGTCCTGACTTTC. The whole variable domain, filled in from reference TRBV7-2 and TRBJ2-6, reads GAGVSQSPSNKVTEKGKDVELRCDPISGHTALYWYRQSLGQGLEFLIYFQGNSAPDKSGLPSDRFSAERTGGSVSTLTIQRTQQEDSAVYLCASSLGRSGANVLTFGAGSRLTVL.

This clonotype was counted at least ten times. This chain connects TRBV15 to TRBJ1-4; D is uncertain. There are 17 residues in the CDR3. Germline CDR1 is LNHNV and CDR2 is YYDKDF (reference sequence). Trimming removed 4 bases from V and 0 bases from J, with 15 bases in between. Here the CDR3 DNA reads TGTGCCACCAGCAAGCGGGCCGTCGTTGCAACTAATGAAAAACTGTTTTTT. Protein: CATSKRAVVATNEKLFF.

The chain is built from TRBV29-1 and TRBJ1-1; tentatively, D is TRBD1 (6 bases). This CDR3 is 12 amino acids long. Germline loops: CDR1 SQVTM, CDR2 ANQGSEA. With 4 bases removed from V and 8 bases from J, the gap between germline ends came to 14 bases. The CDR3 nucleotides are TGCAGCGTTGCTAGGACAGACATAGAAGCTTTCTTT. This gives the protein CSVARTDIEAFF.

V is TRBV12-3 or TRBV12-4 and J is TRBJ2-3, with 12 bases fitting TRBD2. Trimming at V came to 6 bases and at J to 4 bases, leaving 8 bases not matched to a gene. This CDR3 spans 16 amino acids. The CDR3 sequence: CASRKLTSGSSDTQYF. The CDR3 coding sequence is TGTGCCAGCAGGAAACTGACTAGCGGGAGTTCAGATACGCAGTATTTT.

There are many counts of this clonotype. The rearrangement joins TRBV12-5 to TRBJ2-5; weak D call: TRBD2 (6 bases). V dropped 3 bases and J dropped 5 bases, with 22 bases sitting between them. Looked up from germline, CDR1 is LGHNT and CDR2 is FRNRAP. The CDR3 runs 17 residues. The CDR3 spells CASGFWVYGSRAETQYF. The CDR3 DNA sequence: TGTGCTAGTGGTTTTTGGGTTTACGGGAGCAGGGCGGAGACCCAGTACTTC.

The V gene is TRBV12-3 or TRBV12-4, the J gene TRBJ2-7; tentatively, D is TRBD2 (5 bases). Trimming removed 7 bases at V and 2 bases at J, with 12 bases between. The CDR3 consists of 13 residues. CDR3 region: CASTRAGPYEQYF. In DNA, the CDR3 is TGTGCCAGCACCCGGGCGGGCCCCTACGAGCAGTACTTC.